Shown below are 20 T cell receptor beta chains from a single sample sequenced in a study of vaccination and CD4 T cells after COVID-19. CD4+ T cells that had been cultured provided DNA sequenced with the Oncomine TCR Beta short-read assay. A single record per CDR3 protein comes from TCRdb applying MiXCR to the PCR reads. This sample yields about 16,000 distinct CDR3 sequences, of which approximately 65% are seen a single time; around a sixth belongs to the top ten. The antigens these receptors bind are not known. The treatment was: approximately nine-day PBMC culture with coronavirus spike peptide pools or control peptides (ViraFEST assay). The sequenced material came from CD4+ T cells from blood, cultured in vitro. Receptor source: a human donor who had recovered from COVID-19.

This chain joins TRBV2 and TRBJ1-5; D ambiguous. CDR3 length: 12 amino acids. V was trimmed by 4 bases and J by 5 bases, leaving 6 bases between them. Looked up from germline, CDR1 is SNHLY and CDR2 is FYNNEI. The CDR3 DNA reads TGTGCCAGCAGTGCGCAGGATCAGCCCCAGCATTTT. Its protein product is CASSAQDQPQHF. The full variable domain, rest sourced from reference TRBV2 and TRBJ1-5, is EPEVTQTPSHQVTQMGQEVILRCVPISNHLYFYWYRQILGQKVEFLVSFYNNEISEKSEIFDDQFSVERPDGSNFTLKIRSTKLEDSAMYFCASSAQDQPQHFGDGTRLSIL.

This clonotype was counted a few times. CDR3 region: CASSLSGQITYGYTF. The CDR3 DNA reads as TGTGCCAGCAGTTTATCGGGGCAGATCACCTATGGCTACACCTTC. The V call is TRBV27, the J call TRBJ1-2, with D possibly being TRBD1 (5 bases). The CDR3 spans 15 residues. The ends were cut back, 0 bases at V and 4 bases at J, with 12 bases in the middle. The V gene's germline CDR1 is MNHEY and CDR2 SMNVEV (reference sequence).

The rearrangement links TRBV6-5 to TRBJ1-1; D remains unclear. V was shortened by 0 bases and J by 2 bases, with 10 bases between the two germline ends. CDR3 size: 15 residues. Germline-derived CDR1 and CDR2 are MNHEY and SVGAGI. CDR3 sequence reads: CASSYSSWINTEAFF. The DNA for the CDR3 is TGTGCCAGCAGTTACTCATCCTGGATAAACACTGAAGCTTTCTTT.

This chain uses TRBV9 with TRBJ2-5, with TRBD2 as a possible D gene (6 bases). Germline V gives CDR1 SGDLS, CDR2 YYNGEE. The length of the CDR3 is 17 residues. Deletions cut 0 bases from V and 1 base from J, with 16 bases between. The CDR3 loop is CASSVAVRPGAQETQYF. The CDR3 DNA sequence: TGTGCCAGCAGCGTAGCTGTTAGACCGGGAGCCCAAGAGACCCAGTACTTC.

This chain joins TRBV15 and TRBJ1-2, with 11 nucleotides matching TRBD1. V lost 0 bases to trimming and J lost 8 bases; unmatched junction nucleotides: 8. This CDR3 is 16 amino acids long. The V gene's germline CDR1 is LNHNV and CDR2 YYDKDF (reference sequence). The CDR3 region is CATSRDIGQGAGGYTF. CDR3 nucleotides: TGTGCCACCAGCAGAGATATCGGACAGGGGGCGGGAGGCTACACCTTC.

The rearrangement joins TRBV7-8 to TRBJ1-6; the D gene is possibly TRBD1 (6 bases). The CDR3 loop spans 14 amino acids. V was trimmed by 2 bases and J by 9 bases, leaving 11 bases between them. Germline V gives CDR1 SGHVS, CDR2 FQNEAQ. The CDR3 coding sequence is TGTGCCAGCAGCTTATCCTCAGGGGTTTCACCCCTCCACTTT. It translates to CASSLSSGVSPLHF.

The chain combines TRBV6-2 or TRBV6-3 with TRBJ1-5; D unresolved. This CDR3 has 14 residues. The V end lost 2 bases, the J end lost 9 bases, and 14 bases lay between the germline ends. Germline V gene data show CDR1 as MNHEY and CDR2 as SVGEGT. CDR3 bases: TGTGCCAGCAGTTACCCGCCAGCTAATGGGCCCCAGCATTTT. Amino acids: CASSYPPANGPQHF.

The genes are TRBV27 and TRBJ1-3, with D unclear. The V gene lost 5 bases and the J gene lost 0 bases, with 11 bases spanning the gap. CDR3 length: 15 amino acids. Germline V gene lookup returns CDR1 MNHEY and CDR2 SMNVEV (reference sequence). CDR3 DNA: TGTGCCAGCAGTAGGACCGGCAGCTCTGGAAACACCATATATTTT. As protein: CASSRTGSSGNTIYF.

The CDR3 protein is CASSESSPLHF. CDR3 DNA: TGCGCCAGCAGTGAAAGTTCACCCCTCCACTTT. This sequence joins TRBV10-1 and TRBJ1-6, with no clear D. Trimming removed 3 bases at V and 9 bases at J, with 3 bases between. Germline assignment: CDR1 WNHNN and CDR2 SYGVQD (reference sequence). The CDR3 has 11 residues.

V is TRBV27 and J is TRBJ1-1; D ambiguous. The V and J ends lost 3 bases and 5 bases respectively, with 22 bases between them. The CDR3 runs 17 residues. The germline gives CDR1 MNHEY, CDR2 SMNVEV (reference sequence). DNA of the CDR3: TGTGCCAGCAGTTTCCTTAACAACGGGGAGGGAAGAACTGAAGCTTTCTTT. It codes for CASSFLNNGEGRTEAFF.

The chain employs TRBV24-1 and TRBJ2-1; no clear D gene. V lost 0 bases, J lost 6 bases, and 11 bases lay in between. The CDR3 is made up of 15 amino acids. The germline CDR1 and CDR2 sequences are KGHDR and SFDVKD. The CDR3: CATSDLQIRSNEQFF. The CDR3 DNA is TGTGCCACCAGTGATTTGCAGATTCGGTCCAATGAGCAGTTCTTC.

This clonotype has only one observation. J is TRBJ2-3 and V is TRBV27; TRBD2 matches 14 bases. This CDR3 spans 16 amino acids. Looked up from germline, CDR1 is MNHEY and CDR2 is SMNVEV (reference sequence). The V gene end was trimmed by 4 bases and the J gene end by 1 base; junction bases not matched to a gene: 1. The CDR3 loop is CASSSTSGGGTDTQYF. Here the CDR3 DNA reads TGTGCCAGCAGTTCGACTAGCGGGGGGGGCACAGATACGCAGTATTTT.

A single count supports this clonotype. The chain is built from TRBV7-9 and TRBJ2-7; 9 positions match TRBD2. Per germline, CDR1 SEHNR and CDR2 FQNEAQ (reference sequence). This CDR3 spans 15 amino acids. V dropped 3 bases and J dropped 6; count of bases not matched to a gene: 9. The CDR3, as DNA: TGTGCCAGCAGCTTGGGGGCGGCGGGAGGGGCCGAGCAGTACTTC. This encodes CASSLGAAGGAEQYF.

This clonotype came up once. This sequence joins TRBV7-2 and TRBJ1-1, with D perhaps TRBD1 (5 bases). The CDR3 runs to 14 residues. The V and J ends lost 2 bases and 6 bases respectively, with 13 bases between them. The germline V gene encodes CDR1 SGHTA and CDR2 FQGNSA. CDR3 nucleotides: TGTGCCAGCAGCTTATATGGGGCTGAAGCTGAAGCTTTCTTT. Translated, it gives CASSLYGAEAEAFF.

V usage is TRBV19 and J usage is TRBJ1-1; a weak D match, TRBD1 (5 bases). The CDR3 consists of 14 residues. Per the germline V gene, CDR1 is LNHDA and CDR2 is SQIVND (reference sequence). V shed 1 base and J shed 1 base, with 7 bases lying between them. CDR3 residues: CASSIVGENTEAFF. Written as DNA, the CDR3 is TGTGCCAGTAGTATAGTAGGGGAGAACACTGAAGCTTTCTTT.

The chain carries TRBV7-9 and TRBJ1-2; TRBD1 agrees at 11 bases. This CDR3 is built from 15 residues. The germline CDR1 and CDR2 sequences are SEHNR and FQNEAQ (reference sequence). Trimming cost V 1 base and J 7 bases; bases outside gene matches: 5. The CDR3: CASSLGGTGGRGYTF. The CDR3 DNA reads as TGTGCCAGCAGCTTAGGCGGGACAGGGGGTCGTGGCTACACCTTC.

V is TRBV20-1 and J is TRBJ2-5, with 7 nucleotides matching TRBD2. This CDR3 has 13 residues. Germline CDR1 DFQATT, CDR2 SNEGSKA (reference sequence). Here the CDR3 reads CGKRLASRETQYF. CDR3 DNA: TGCGGGAAACGACTAGCATCGCGGGAGACCCAGTACTTC.

The chain joins TRBV19 to TRBJ2-7; 11 nucleotides align to TRBD2. CDR3 size: 16 residues. Germline CDR1 and CDR2: LNHDA and SQIVND (reference sequence). Trimming cost V 5 bases and J 3 bases; bases outside gene matches: 9. In DNA, the CDR3 is TGTGCCAGTAGTGCGGATCTAGCGGGAGGCCGCTACGAGCAGTACTTC. Translating it yields CASSADLAGGRYEQYF.

CDR3 nucleotides: TGTGCCAGCAGCTTATTGGGGCCAGATACGCAGTATTTT. Translating it yields CASSLLGPDTQYF. The chain uses TRBV11-2 and TRBJ2-3, with D tentatively TRBD1 (5 bases). V was shortened by 2 bases and J by 4 bases, with 7 bases between the two germline ends. Germline V gene sequence: CDR1 SGHAT, CDR2 FQNNGV. This CDR3 has 13 amino acids.

This clonotype was counted once. J is TRBJ1-5 and V is TRBV28, with D unclear. CDR1 is MDHEN, CDR2 SYDVKM, per germline. V lost 10 bases and J 10 bases, leaving 5 bases between the germline ends. The CDR3 sequence is 8 residues long. CDR3 region: CATFPQHF. CDR3 nucleotide sequence: TGTGCCACCTTTCCCCAGCATTTT.